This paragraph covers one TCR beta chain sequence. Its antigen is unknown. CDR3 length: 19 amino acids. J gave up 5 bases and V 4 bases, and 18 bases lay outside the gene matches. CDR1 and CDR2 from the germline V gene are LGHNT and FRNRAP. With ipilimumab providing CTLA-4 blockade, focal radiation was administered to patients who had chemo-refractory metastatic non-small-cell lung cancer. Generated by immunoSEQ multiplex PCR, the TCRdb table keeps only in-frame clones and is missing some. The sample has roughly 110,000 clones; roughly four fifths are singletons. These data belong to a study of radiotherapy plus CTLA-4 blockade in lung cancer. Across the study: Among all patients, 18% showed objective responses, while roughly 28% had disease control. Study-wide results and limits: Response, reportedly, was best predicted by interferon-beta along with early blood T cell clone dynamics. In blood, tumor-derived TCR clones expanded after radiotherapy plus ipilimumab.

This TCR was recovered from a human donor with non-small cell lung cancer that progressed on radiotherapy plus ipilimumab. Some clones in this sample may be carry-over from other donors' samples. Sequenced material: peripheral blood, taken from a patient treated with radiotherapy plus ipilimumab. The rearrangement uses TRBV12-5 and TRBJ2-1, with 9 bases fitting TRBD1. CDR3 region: CASGSVRDREYPADNEQFF. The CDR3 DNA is TGTGCTAGTGGTTCCGTCCGGGACAGGGAATACCCGGCGGACAATGAGCAGTTCTTC.